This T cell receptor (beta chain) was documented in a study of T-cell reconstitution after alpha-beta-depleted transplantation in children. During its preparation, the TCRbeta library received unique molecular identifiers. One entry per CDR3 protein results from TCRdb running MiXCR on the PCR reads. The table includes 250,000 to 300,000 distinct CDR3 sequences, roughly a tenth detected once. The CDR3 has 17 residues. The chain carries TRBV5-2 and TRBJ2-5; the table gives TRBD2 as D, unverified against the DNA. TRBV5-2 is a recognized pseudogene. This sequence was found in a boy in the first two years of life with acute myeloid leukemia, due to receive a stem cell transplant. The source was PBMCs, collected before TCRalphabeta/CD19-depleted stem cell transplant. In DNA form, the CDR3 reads TGTGCCATGGGCCGCGGGACTAGCGGCTGGGCAGGCGAGACCCAGTACTTC. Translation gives CAMGRGTSGWAGETQYF.